This T cell receptor beta chain was observed in a study of blood T cell repertoires in COVID-19. Germline CDR1 reads MDHEN; CDR2 reads SYDVKM. Trimming removed 5 bases from V and 0 bases from J, with 10 bases in between. The CDR3 runs 14 residues. This clone has only a few counts. Produced via immunoSEQ multiplex PCR; TCRdb's table is partial and in-frame only. Of 55,000 to 75,000 clones in the sample, about 90% were seen once. The sample taken for sequencing was peripheral blood. This TCR derives from a human donor in a cohort sampled during active COVID-19. The V and J genes are TRBV28 and TRBJ1-1, with D possibly TRBD1 on 6 matching bases. CDR3 in DNA: TGTGCCAGCAGTCCGGACAGTATGAACACTGAAGCTTTCTTT. Its translation is CASSPDSMNTEAFF.